This TCR beta chain came from a study of CD8 T cells in ankylosing spondylitis. The study's findings and limits: Significant enrichment of disease-linked clones was reportedly seen in matched ankylosing spondylitis synovial fluid. Certain motif variants had earlier been reported in reactive arthritis synovial fluid and blood. Characteristic, it appeared, of ankylosing spondylitis blood was a TCR beta motif of eight highly homologous variants.

TCRdb analysed the 5' RACE reads with MiXCR anew, one entry per CDR3 protein. The profile covers 180,000 or so distinct CDR3 sequences, with around a tenth appearing a single time and approximately 32% taken by the ten largest. This CDR3 is built from 16 residues. This clonotype occurred many times. Its specificity is unknown. The chain has TRBV21-1 and TRBJ1-1; TRBD1 reflects the table's D call only, with no check against the DNA. TRBV21-1 is designated a pseudogene. The sequence was collected from a male donor with ankylosing spondylitis or in good health (not recorded which). Source material: blood, either unsorted or a sorted T cell fraction (not recorded which). The CDR3 region is CASSSCPSDRNTEAFF. The DNA for the CDR3 is TGTGCCAGCAGCTCTTGCCCCTCGGACAGGAACACTGAAGCTTTCTTT.